The TCR beta chain described here comes from a study of T cells after posttransplantation cyclophosphamide. The CDR3 has 15 residues. Per the germline V gene, CDR1 is LNHDA and CDR2 is SQIVND (reference sequence). Trimming pared 0 bases from V and 13 bases from J, leaving 16 bases between. Only in-frame clones appear in the TCRdb table, and some are missing; sequencing was by immunoSEQ multiplex PCR. There are tens of thousands of clones in the sample, none observed a single time. Ten or more counts support this clone. What it binds is not known. Whole-study results and caveats: After PTCy, TRB diversity resembled that of CNI/methotrexate controls.

The specimen was PBMCs. This clonotype originated in a woman aged 55-70 years in good health, CMV-negative, and a related stem cell transplant donor. The V gene is TRBV19, the J gene TRBJ1-6; tentative D call: TRBD1 (5 bases). The CDR3 is CASSIDQGSRGPLHF. CDR3 nucleotide sequence: TGTGCCAGTAGTATAGACCAGGGAAGTAGAGGGCCCCTCCACTTT.